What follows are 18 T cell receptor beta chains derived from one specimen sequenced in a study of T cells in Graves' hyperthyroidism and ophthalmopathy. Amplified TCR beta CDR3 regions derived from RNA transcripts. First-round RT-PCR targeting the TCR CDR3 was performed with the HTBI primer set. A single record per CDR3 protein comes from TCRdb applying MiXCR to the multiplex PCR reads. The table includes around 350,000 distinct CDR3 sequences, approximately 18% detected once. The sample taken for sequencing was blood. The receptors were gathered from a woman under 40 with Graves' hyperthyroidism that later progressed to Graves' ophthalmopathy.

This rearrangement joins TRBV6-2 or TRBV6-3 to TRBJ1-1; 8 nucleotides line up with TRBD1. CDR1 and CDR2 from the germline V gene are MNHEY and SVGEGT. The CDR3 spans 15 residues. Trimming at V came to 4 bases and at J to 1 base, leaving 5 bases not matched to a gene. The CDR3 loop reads CASSSGQAGNTEAFF. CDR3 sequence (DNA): TGTGCCAGCAGTTCGGGACAGGCTGGGAACACTGAAGCTTTCTTT.

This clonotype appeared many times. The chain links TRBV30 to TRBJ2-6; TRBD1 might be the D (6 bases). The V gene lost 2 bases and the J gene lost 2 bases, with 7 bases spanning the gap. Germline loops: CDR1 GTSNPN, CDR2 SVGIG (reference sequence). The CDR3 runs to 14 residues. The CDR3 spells CAWSPGAGANVLTF. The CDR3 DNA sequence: TGTGCCTGGAGTCCAGGGGCTGGGGCCAACGTCCTGACTTTC.

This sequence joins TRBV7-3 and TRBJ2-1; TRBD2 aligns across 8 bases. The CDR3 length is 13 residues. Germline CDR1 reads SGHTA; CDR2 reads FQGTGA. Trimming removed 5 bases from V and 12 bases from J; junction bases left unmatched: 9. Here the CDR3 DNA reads TGTGCCAGCAGCCCGTATGGGCGGGAGGTGCAGTTCTTC. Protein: CASSPYGREVQFF.

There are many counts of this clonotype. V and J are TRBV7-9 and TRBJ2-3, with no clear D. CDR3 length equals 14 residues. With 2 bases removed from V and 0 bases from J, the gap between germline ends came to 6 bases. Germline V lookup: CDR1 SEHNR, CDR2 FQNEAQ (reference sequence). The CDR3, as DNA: TGTGCCAGCAGCTTAAGTTCCAGCACAGATACGCAGTATTTT. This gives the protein CASSLSSSTDTQYF.

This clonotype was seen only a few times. The CDR3 bases are TGTGCCAGCAGCCCGACGGCGGGAGGGAACACCGGGGAGCTGTTTTTT. Its translation is CASSPTAGGNTGELFF. The rearrangement uses TRBV7-9 and TRBJ2-2; 8 nucleotides agree with TRBD2. V lost 5 bases, J lost 1 base, and 6 bases stayed unmatched. Germline loops: CDR1 SEHNR, CDR2 FQNEAQ (reference sequence). The CDR3 length is 16 residues.

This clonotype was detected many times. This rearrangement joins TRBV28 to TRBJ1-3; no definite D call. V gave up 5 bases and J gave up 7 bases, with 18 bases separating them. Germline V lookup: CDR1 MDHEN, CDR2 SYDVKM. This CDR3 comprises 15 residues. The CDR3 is CASSIDREEQNTIYF. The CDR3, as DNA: TGTGCCAGCAGTATCGACCGGGAAGAGCAGAACACCATATATTTT.

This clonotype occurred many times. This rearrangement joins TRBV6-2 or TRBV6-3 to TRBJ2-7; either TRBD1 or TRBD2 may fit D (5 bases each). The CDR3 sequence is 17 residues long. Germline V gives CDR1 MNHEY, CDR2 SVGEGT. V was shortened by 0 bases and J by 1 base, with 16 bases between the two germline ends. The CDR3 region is CASSYSAADTRSYEQYF. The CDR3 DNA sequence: TGTGCCAGCAGTTACTCCGCAGCGGACACTCGATCCTACGAGCAGTACTTC.

The DNA for the CDR3 is TGCGCCAGCAGCCAAGTTGTAGGTACGGCCTACGAGCAGTACTTC. Its protein is CASSQVVGTAYEQYF. V and J are TRBV4-1 and TRBJ2-7; no reliable D call. This CDR3 is 15 amino acids long. Germline V gene sequence: CDR1 MGHRA, CDR2 YSYEKL. V lost 1 base to trimming and J lost 2 bases, with 12 bases between them.

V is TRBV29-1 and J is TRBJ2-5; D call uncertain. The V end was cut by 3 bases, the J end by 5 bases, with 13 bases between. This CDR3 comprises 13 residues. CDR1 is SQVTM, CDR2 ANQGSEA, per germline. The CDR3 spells CSVDKSVRETQYF. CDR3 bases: TGCAGCGTTGATAAAAGTGTGAGGGAGACCCAGTACTTC.

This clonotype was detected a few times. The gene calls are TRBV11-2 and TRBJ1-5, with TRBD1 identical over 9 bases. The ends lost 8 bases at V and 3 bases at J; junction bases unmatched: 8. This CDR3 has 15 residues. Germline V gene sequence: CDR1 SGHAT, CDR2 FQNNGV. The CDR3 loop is CASALGQGPNQPQHF. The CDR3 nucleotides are TGTGCCAGCGCCTTGGGACAGGGCCCCAATCAGCCCCAGCATTTT.

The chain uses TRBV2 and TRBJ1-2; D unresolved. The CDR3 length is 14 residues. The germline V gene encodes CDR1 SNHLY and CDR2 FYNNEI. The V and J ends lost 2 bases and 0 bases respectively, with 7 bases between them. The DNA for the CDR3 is TGTGCCAGCAGTGAATTGGGAACTAACTATGGCTACACCTTC. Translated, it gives CASSELGTNYGYTF.

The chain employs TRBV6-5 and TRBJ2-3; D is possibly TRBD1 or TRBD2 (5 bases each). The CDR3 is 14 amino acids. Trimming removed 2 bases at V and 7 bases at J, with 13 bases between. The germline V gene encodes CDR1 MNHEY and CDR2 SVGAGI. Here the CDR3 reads CASSYDGTKYTQYF. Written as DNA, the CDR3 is TGTGCCAGCAGTTACGATGGGACGAAGTATACGCAGTATTTT.

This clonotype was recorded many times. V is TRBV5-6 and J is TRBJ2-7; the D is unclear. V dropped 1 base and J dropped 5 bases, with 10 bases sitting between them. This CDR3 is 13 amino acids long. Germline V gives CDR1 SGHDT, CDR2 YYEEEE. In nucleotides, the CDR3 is TGTGCCAGCAGCTTGTTTTCTCGCGACGAGCAGTACTTC. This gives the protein CASSLFSRDEQYF.

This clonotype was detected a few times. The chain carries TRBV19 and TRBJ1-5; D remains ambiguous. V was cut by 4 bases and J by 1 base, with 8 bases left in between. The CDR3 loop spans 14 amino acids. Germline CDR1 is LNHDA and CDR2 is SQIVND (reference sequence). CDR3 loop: CASSNQWSNQPQHF. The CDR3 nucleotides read TGTGCCAGTAGTAATCAGTGGAGCAATCAGCCCCAGCATTTT. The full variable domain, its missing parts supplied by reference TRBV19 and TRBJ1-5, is DGGITQSPKYLFRKEGQNVTLSCEQNLNHDAMYWYRQDPGQGLRLIYYSQIVNDFQKGDIAEGYSVSREKKESFPLTVTSAQKNPTAFYLCASSNQWSNQPQHFGDGTRLSIL.

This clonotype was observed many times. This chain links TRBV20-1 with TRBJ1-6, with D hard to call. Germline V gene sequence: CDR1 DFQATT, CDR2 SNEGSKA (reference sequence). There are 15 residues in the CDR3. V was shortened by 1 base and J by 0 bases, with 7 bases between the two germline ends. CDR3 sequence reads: CSARVQSSYNSPLHF. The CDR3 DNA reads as TGCAGTGCTAGAGTTCAGAGCTCCTATAATTCACCCCTCCACTTT.

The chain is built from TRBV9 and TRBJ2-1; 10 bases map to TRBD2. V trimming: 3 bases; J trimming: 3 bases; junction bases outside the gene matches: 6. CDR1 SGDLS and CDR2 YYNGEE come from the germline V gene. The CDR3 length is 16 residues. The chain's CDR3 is CASSGTSGENYNEQFF. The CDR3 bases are TGTGCCAGCAGCGGTACTAGCGGGGAGAACTACAATGAGCAGTTCTTC.

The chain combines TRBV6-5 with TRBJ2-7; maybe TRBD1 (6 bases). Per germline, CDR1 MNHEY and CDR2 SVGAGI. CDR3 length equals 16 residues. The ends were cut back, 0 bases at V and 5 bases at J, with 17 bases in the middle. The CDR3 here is CASSYSIEGGRDEQYF. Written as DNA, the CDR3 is TGTGCCAGCAGTTACTCGATCGAAGGGGGAAGAGACGAGCAGTACTTC.

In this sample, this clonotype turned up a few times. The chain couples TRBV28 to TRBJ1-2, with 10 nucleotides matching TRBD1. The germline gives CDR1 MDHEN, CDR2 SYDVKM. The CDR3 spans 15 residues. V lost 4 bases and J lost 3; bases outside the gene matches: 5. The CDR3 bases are TGTGCCAGCAGTTCTACCGACAGGGGGCACTATGGCTACACCTTC. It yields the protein CASSSTDRGHYGYTF.